This section outlines one TCR beta chain sequence together with its context. All donors were healthy HIV-negative adults lacking recent acute infections or vaccinations. Adults of Caucasian background living in Nashville, Tennessee made up all donors. These data belong to a study of shared clonotypes between healthy human individuals. Study details: The study enrolled a couple of women and a few men aged 18 to 49.

Genomic DNA of each subset was evenly split across several immunoSEQ plates. The method was immunoSEQ multiplex PCR; TCRdb's version includes in-frame clones alone and lacks a portion of them. The table has about 670,000 clones, around 72% seen once; the top ten hold around 2%. This CDR3 comprises 15 residues. V was trimmed by 1 base and J by 7 bases, leaving 14 bases between them. CDR1 and CDR2 from the germline V gene are SGDLS and YYNGEE. The chain links TRBV9 to TRBJ2-2; D remains ambiguous. This clonotype was sampled from a woman in her thirties in good health. The sequenced material came from memory CD4+ T cells sorted from blood. Subset in this sample: CD45RA-negative fraction. Here the CDR3 reads CASSVFPGLIGELFF. The CDR3 region has the DNA TGTGCCAGCAGCGTATTCCCCGGTTTGATCGGGGAGCTGTTTTTT.